This T cell receptor beta chain was identified in a study of blood T cells in healthy people across ages. Study details: Using template switching, researchers captured about one barcoded beta molecule for each two T cells. Points from the study as a whole: TCR beta diversity correlated strongly with naive T cell percentage.

Primers used in a second PCR of about 6 to 12 cycles were a sample-barcoded 5' primer and a J-beta primer mix. MiXCR, applied by TCRdb to the 5' RACE reads, yields one record per CDR3 protein. This sample yields some 900,000 distinct CDR3 sequences, of which 25% to 35% are seen a single time; about 18% belongs to the top ten. Isolation yielded PBMCs, at least 6 million per sample, in every case. A note on this clonotype: Its antigen is not known.

V shed 7 bases, J shed 4 bases, and the junction held 10 bases outside the gene matches. The CDR3 extends over 13 amino acids. From germline, CDR1 is DFQATT and CDR2 SNEGSKA (reference sequence). The sample comprised blood. The chain carries TRBV20-1 and TRBJ2-7, with TRBD1 matching over 7 bases. The clonotype comes from a woman aged 80 or over in good health. The CDR3 bases are TGCAGTGGCCGGGACAGCAATTTATACGAGCAGTACTTC. This sequence encodes CSGRDSNLYEQYF.